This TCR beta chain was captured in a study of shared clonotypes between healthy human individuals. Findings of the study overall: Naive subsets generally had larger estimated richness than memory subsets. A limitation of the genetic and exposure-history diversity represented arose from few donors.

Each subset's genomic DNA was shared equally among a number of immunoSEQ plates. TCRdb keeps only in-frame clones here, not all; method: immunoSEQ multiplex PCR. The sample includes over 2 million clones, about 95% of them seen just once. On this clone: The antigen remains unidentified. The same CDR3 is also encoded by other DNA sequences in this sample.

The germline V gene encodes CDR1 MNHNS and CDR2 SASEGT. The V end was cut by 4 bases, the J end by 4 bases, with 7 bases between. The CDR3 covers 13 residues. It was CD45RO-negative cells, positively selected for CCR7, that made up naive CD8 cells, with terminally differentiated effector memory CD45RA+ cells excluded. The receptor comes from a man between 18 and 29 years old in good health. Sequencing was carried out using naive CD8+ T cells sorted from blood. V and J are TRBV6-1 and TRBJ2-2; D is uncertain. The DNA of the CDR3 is TGTGCCAGCAGTGGGGGTGTCACCGGGGAGCTGTTTTTT. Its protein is CASSGGVTGELFF.